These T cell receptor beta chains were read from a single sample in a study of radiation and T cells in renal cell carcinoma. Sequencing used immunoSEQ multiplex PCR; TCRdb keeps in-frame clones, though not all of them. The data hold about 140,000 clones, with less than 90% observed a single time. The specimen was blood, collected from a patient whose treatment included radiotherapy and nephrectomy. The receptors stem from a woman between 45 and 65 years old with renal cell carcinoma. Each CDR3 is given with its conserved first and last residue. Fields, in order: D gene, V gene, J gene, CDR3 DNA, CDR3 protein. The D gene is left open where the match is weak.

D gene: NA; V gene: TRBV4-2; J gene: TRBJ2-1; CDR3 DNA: TGTGCCAGCAGCCAACAAGCATTCTCCTACAATGAGCAGTTCTTC; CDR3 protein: CASSQQAFSYNEQFF
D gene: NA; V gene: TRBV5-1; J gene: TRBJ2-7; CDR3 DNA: TGCGCCAGCAGCCGACAAGAGGGGAGTCACGAGCAGTACTTC; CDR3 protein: CASSRQEGSHEQYF
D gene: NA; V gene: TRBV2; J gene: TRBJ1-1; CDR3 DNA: TGTGCCAGCAGTGGGGATGGGGGATCGGGAGACACTGAAGCTTTCTTT; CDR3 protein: CASSGDGGSGDTEAFF
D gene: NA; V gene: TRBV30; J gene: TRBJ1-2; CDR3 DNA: TGTGCCTGGAGTCCCTTAAGCGGCTACACCTTC; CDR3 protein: CAWSPLSGYTF
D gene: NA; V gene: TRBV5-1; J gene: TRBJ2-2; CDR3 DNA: TGCGCCAGCAGCTTTCGAGTTCAGAACACCGGGGAGCTGTTTTTT; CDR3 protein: CASSFRVQNTGELFF
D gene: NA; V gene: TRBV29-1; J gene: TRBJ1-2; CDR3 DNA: TGCAGCGTTGAAGATTGGATCAACTATGGCTACACCTTC; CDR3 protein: CSVEDWINYGYTF
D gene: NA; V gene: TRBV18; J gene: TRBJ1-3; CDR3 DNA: TGTGCCAGCTCACCTCAAGGACGGGGCTCTGGAAACACCATATATTTT; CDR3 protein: CASSPQGRGSGNTIYF
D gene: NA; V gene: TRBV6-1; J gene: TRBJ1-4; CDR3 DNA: TGTGCCAGCAGCGGCCCTCGGGGGGCGGATGAAAAACTGTTTTTT; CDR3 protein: CASSGPRGADEKLFF
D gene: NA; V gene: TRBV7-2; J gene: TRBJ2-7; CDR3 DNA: TGTGCCAGCAGCTTAGTGGCTAGCCCAGGCCTCACCTACGAGCAGTACTTC; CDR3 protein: CASSLVASPGLTYEQYF
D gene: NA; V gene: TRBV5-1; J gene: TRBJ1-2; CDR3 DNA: TGCGCCAGCAGCCCGGGTGACAGCAACGAGGCTTACGGCTACACCTTC; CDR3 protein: CASSPGDSNEAYGYTF
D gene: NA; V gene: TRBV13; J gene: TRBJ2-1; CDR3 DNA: TGTGCCAGCAGCTTAGGGCGTGGGGCCTACAATGAGCAGTTCTTC; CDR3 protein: CASSLGRGAYNEQFF
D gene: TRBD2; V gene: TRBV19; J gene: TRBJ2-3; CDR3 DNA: TGTGCCACCACAATAGCGGGGGGTACCTCCACAGATACGCAGTATTTT; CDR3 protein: CATTIAGGTSTDTQYF
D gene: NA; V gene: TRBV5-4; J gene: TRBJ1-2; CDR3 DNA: TGTGCCAGCAGCTTGCCCGACTATGGCTACACCTTC; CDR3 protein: CASSLPDYGYTF
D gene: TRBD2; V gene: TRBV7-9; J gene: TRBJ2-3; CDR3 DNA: TGTGCCAGCAGCTTACCGGGACTAGCGGGAGTAACGACGCAGTATTTT; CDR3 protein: CASSLPGLAGVTTQYF
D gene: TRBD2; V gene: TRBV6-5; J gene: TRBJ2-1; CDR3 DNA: TGTGCCAGCAGTCGGACTAGCGGGCCTTACAATGAGCAGTTCTTC; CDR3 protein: CASSRTSGPYNEQFF
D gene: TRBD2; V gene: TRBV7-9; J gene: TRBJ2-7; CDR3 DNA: TGTGCCAGCAGCCCCAGCGGGGGGCCTGGCGAGCAGTACTTC; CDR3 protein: CASSPSGGPGEQYF
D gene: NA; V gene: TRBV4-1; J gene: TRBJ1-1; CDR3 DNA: TGCGCCAGCAGCCAACCACGGGGGAACACTGAAGCTTTCTTT; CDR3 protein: CASSQPRGNTEAFF
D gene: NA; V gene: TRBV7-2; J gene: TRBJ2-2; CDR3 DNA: TGTGCCAGCAGAACAACGGAACACACCGGGGAGCTGTTTTTT; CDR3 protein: CASRTTEHTGELFF